The rows below give T cell receptor beta chains drawn from one sample of a study of blood T cell repertoires in COVID-19. TCRdb's copy holds only in-frame clones and misses some; the assay was immunoSEQ multiplex PCR. The sample yields under 150,000 clones, approximately 68% seen once. The sequenced sample consisted of peripheral blood. The origin of the receptors is a woman aged 70 to 79 with acute or convalescent COVID-19. Both conserved end residues are part of each CDR3. Each record gives: D gene, clone size, V gene, J gene, CDR3 protein, CDR3 DNA. The D gene is left open where the match is weak. Clone size is not always given. Where it is, it says once, few, many or a class for expanded clones.

>.|once|TRBV6-1|TRBJ1-2
CASSESRAGGYTF
TGTGCCAGCAGTGAAAGCAGGGCTGGTGGCTACACCTTC
>TRBD1|.|TRBV27|TRBJ1-5
CASSLSGQGVPQPQHF
TGTGCCAGCAGTTTATCGGGACAGGGGGTGCCTCAGCCCCAGCATTTT
>.|.|TRBV7-2|TRBJ2-5
CASSSSAGEETQYF
TGTGCCAGCAGCTCATCGGCCGGGGAAGAGACCCAGTACTTC
>TRBD1|.|TRBV7-9|TRBJ2-5
CASSTFGTGVTQYF
TGTGCCAGCAGCACGTTCGGGACAGGGGTGACCCAGTACTTC
>.|few|TRBV7-2|TRBJ2-4
CASSLAPSRNIQYF
TGTGCCAGCAGCTTAGCTCCTAGTCGAAACATTCAGTACTTC
>.|.|TRBV20-1|TRBJ1-5
CSAGEGEDQPQHF
TGCAGTGCTGGTGAAGGGGAGGATCAGCCCCAGCATTTT
>.|.|TRBV5-6|TRBJ1-2
CASSPGFQGRRDGYTF
TGTGCCAGCAGCCCTGGCTTTCAGGGGAGAAGAGATGGCTACACCTTC
>TRBD2|.|TRBV10-3|TRBJ2-2
CAITPTSGRDTGELFF
TGTGCCATCACCCCAACTAGCGGGAGAGACACCGGGGAGCTGTTTTTT
>.|.|TRBV14|TRBJ1-4
CASSQGAREKLFF
TGTGCCAGCAGCCAGGGGGCGCGGGAAAAACTGTTTTTT
>TRBD1|once|TRBV28|TRBJ2-7
CASSFTGGANEQYF
TGTGCCAGCAGTTTCACAGGGGGCGCTAACGAGCAGTACTTC
>TRBD2|few|TRBV6-5|TRBJ2-7
CATHPKAGAGYEQYF
TGTGCCACGCACCCTAAAGCGGGAGCCGGTTACGAGCAGTACTTC
>TRBD1|many|TRBV20-1|TRBJ2-2
CSASRQGADTGELFF
TGCAGTGCTAGTCGACAGGGGGCGGACACCGGGGAGCTGTTTTTT
>.|.|TRBV5-1|TRBJ1-2
CASGGGAGSLTNYGYTF
TGCGCCAGCGGGGGAGGCGCAGGGTCCCTTACTAACTATGGCTACACCTTC
>.|.|TRBV5-8|TRBJ1-3
CASSFAGSSGNTIYF
TGTGCCAGCAGCTTCGCCGGGAGCTCTGGAAACACCATATATTTT
>.|.|TRBV19|TRBJ1-3
CASRTGGSGNTIYF
TGTGCCAGTAGGACAGGTGGATCTGGAAACACCATATATTTT
>.|.|TRBV27|TRBJ2-2
CASAGHTGELFF
TGTGCCAGCGCTGGGCACACCGGGGAGCTGTTTTTT
>TRBD2|.|TRBV5-4|TRBJ2-1
CASSLAGSGGAANEQFF
TGTGCCAGCAGCTTGGCCGGGAGCGGGGGGGCGGCCAATGAGCAGTTCTTC
>.|.|TRBV6-5|TRBJ1-5
CASRDRRASNQPQHF
TGTGCCAGCAGAGACCGGAGGGCTAGCAATCAGCCCCAGCATTTT
>.|once|TRBV23-1|TRBJ2-1
CASTRRGNWGDNEQFF
TGCGCCAGCACCCGCAGAGGGAATTGGGGGGACAATGAGCAGTTCTTC
>TRBD1|.|TRBV29-1|TRBJ2-3
CSTDREDTQYF
TGCAGTACGGACAGGGAAGATACGCAGTATTTT
>.|.|TRBV12-3/TRBV12-4|TRBJ1-5
CASSFGWNQPQHF
TGTGCCAGCAGTTTCGGGTGGAATCAGCCCCAGCATTTT
>TRBD1|.|TRBV28|TRBJ2-3
CASNTGGRDTQYF
TGTGCCAGCAATACAGGGGGGAGAGATACGCAGTATTTT
>.|few|TRBV3-1/TRBV3-2|TRBJ1-1
CASSQFWGDGAEAFF
TGTGCCAGCAGCCAATTTTGGGGGGATGGCGCTGAAGCTTTCTTT
>TRBD2|once|TRBV2|TRBJ2-5
CASRRRTSGGETQYF
TGTGCCAGCAGGAGACGGACTAGCGGGGGCGAGACCCAGTACTTC
>.|few|TRBV6-1|TRBJ1-5
CASSEAMLGGNQPQHF
TGTGCCAGCAGTGAAGCTATGTTGGGAGGCAATCAGCCCCAGCATTTT
>TRBD1|.|TRBV9|TRBJ1-1
CASSKTMGQPNTEAFF
TGTGCCAGCAGCAAGACTATGGGACAGCCGAACACTGAAGCTTTCTTT
>.|.|TRBV12-3/TRBV12-4|TRBJ1-6
CASSLQSNSPLHF
TGTGCCAGCAGTCTACAGAGTAATTCACCCCTCCACTTT
>.|few|TRBV7-4|TRBJ1-3
CASSLWLSGNTIYF
TGTGCCAGCAGCCTTTGGCTCTCTGGAAACACCATATATTTT
>TRBD2|.|TRBV7-3|TRBJ2-3
CASSRTSRDTQYF
TGTGCCAGCAGCCGGACTAGCCGAGATACGCAGTATTTT
>TRBD2|.|TRBV24-1|TRBJ2-1
CATSDEGLAGRYGEQFF
TGTGCCACCAGTGATGAGGGACTAGCGGGAAGATATGGTGAGCAGTTCTTC
>.|.|TRBV10-3|TRBJ2-1
CAISESGGSGAQFF
TGTGCCATCAGTGAGTCGGGGGGATCCGGGGCACAGTTCTTC
>TRBD1|.|TRBV2|TRBJ1-5
CASGTGALNNQPQHF
TGTGCCAGCGGGACAGGGGCGCTTAACAATCAGCCCCAGCATTTT
>.|few|TRBV15|TRBJ1-1
CATSSGPTNTEAFF
TGTGCCACCAGTTCAGGGCCTACGAACACTGAAGCTTTCTTT